The 2 T cell receptor beta chains below come from one sample, sequenced in a study of cytomegalovirus exposure and HLA in healthy donors. 13 Jbeta primers and 60 Vbeta primers were used for the PCR. Produced via immunoSEQ multiplex PCR; TCRdb's table is partial and in-frame only. The sample records some 150,000 clones, roughly 80% being singletons. The source material was PBMCs. These receptor sequences come from a male donor in good health and CMV-seronegative.

V usage is TRBV13 and J usage is TRBJ1-2; 7 bases line up with TRBD1. CDR1 is PRHDT and CDR2 is FYEKMQ in the germline V gene (reference sequence). The CDR3 has 15 residues. V lost 5 bases and J lost 7; bases outside the gene matches: 13. The CDR3: CASSLTGDRKGGYTF. The CDR3 DNA sequence: TGTGCCAGCAGCCTTACCGGGGACAGAAAGGGTGGCTACACCTTC.

The chain couples TRBV30 to TRBJ1-4; D is undetermined. This CDR3 is built from 13 residues. Trimming shortened V by 3 bases and J by 8 bases, and 13 bases separated the two germline ends. The germline V gene has CDR1 GTSNPN and CDR2 SVGIG (reference sequence). CDR3 residues: CAWRTNSGEKLFF. For the CDR3, the DNA is TGTGCCTGGAGAACTAATAGTGGAGAAAAACTGTTTTTT.